This TCR beta chain was sequenced for a study of OX40 agonist ivuxolimab in advanced cancers. Study in general: The eligibility criteria allowed prior anti-PD-1, anti-PD-L1 or anti-CTLA-4 therapy, and 30% to 45% had some. Study outcomes and limitations: Low normalized clonal expansion also occurred in some nonresponding patients.

The V gene lost 4 bases and the J gene lost 2 bases, with 12 bases spanning the gap. CDR3 size: 14 residues. The germline V gene has CDR1 SGHRS and CDR2 YFSETQ. In the case of this clone: Its antigen is as yet unknown.

The data were produced by immunoSEQ multiplex PCR, yet TCRdb's version contains in-frame clones alone and is incomplete. The sample includes about 69,000 clones, 87% seen only once; the top ten take under 3.5%. The V and J genes are TRBV5-1 and TRBJ2-5, with a possible D match to TRBD2 (6 bases). The sequence was obtained from an adult with an advanced solid tumor such as melanoma, head and neck, liver or kidney cancer. Here the sequenced sample was CD4+ or CD8+ T cells sorted from blood, taken in a trial of the OX40 agonist ivuxolimab. CDR3 residues: CASSRSGPQETQYF. DNA of the CDR3: TGCGCCAGCAGCAGGAGCGGGCCTCAAGAGACCCAGTACTTC. The whole variable domain, remainder taken from reference TRBV5-1 and TRBJ2-5, is KAGVTQTPRYLIKTRGQQVTLSCSPISGHRSVSWYQQTPGQGLQFLFEYFSETQRNKGNFPGRFSGRQFSNSRSEMNVSTLELGDSALYLCASSRSGPQETQYFGPGTRLLVL.